A selection of T cell receptor beta chains follows, all from one sample in a study of blood T cells in healthy people across ages. TCRdb reprocessed the 5' RACE reads via MiXCR and lists one record per CDR3 protein. The sample records about 780,000 distinct CDR3 sequences, around 25% being singletons. In addition, the sample was reused for a study of T cells of mothers and their children.

The source material was blood. The source is a boy between 5 and 17 years old in good health. Both conserved end residues are part of each CDR3. Fields, in order: CDR3 length, V gene, J gene, D gene, clone size, CDR3 protein, CDR3 DNA. A D gene is named only where the DNA matches it firmly. Not all rows give a size; the values are once, few, many and, for expanded clones, a class.

>14|TRBV11-2|TRBJ2-1|NA|few
CASSLVNSDNEQFF
TGTGCCAGCAGCTTAGTAAATTCGGACAATGAGCAGTTCTTC
>13|TRBV25-1|TRBJ2-3|NA|NA
CASSKQGTDTQYF
TGTGCCAGCAGTAAACAGGGCACAGATACGCAGTATTTT
>13|TRBV5-4|TRBJ1-4|NA|few
CAIQTDLNEKLFF
TGTGCCATCCAGACAGATCTCAATGAAAAACTGTTTTTT
>15|TRBV9|TRBJ2-3|NA|NA
CASSVHRIGADTQYF
TGTGCCAGCAGCGTACACAGGATTGGGGCAGATACGCAGTATTTT
>13|TRBV20-1|TRBJ2-7|NA|NA
CSASMGGAPEQYF
TGCAGTGCCTCGATGGGGGGGGCCCCCGAGCAGTACTTC
>13|TRBV20-1|TRBJ2-5|TRBD2|NA
CSARDGGVETQYF
TGCAGTGCTAGAGACGGGGGGGTTGAGACCCAGTACTTC
>15|TRBV5-1|TRBJ2-1|TRBD2|NA
CASSLAVSGLAEQFF
TGCGCCAGCAGCTTGGCGGTTTCGGGACTAGCGGAGCAGTTCTTC
>15|TRBV12-3/TRBV12-4|TRBJ2-1|NA|NA
CASISRGFSYNEQFF
TGTGCCAGCATCTCCCGGGGGTTTTCCTACAATGAGCAGTTCTTC
>14|TRBV7-9|TRBJ1-3|NA|NA
CASSLQAGLNTIYF
TGTGCCAGCAGCCTGCAAGCAGGTTTAAACACCATATATTTT
>12|TRBV29-1|TRBJ2-7|NA|NA
CSVALGGGEQYF
TGCAGCGTTGCGCTCGGAGGTGGCGAGCAGTACTTC
>15|TRBV6-5|TRBJ2-5|NA|NA
CASSRRDRRQETQYF
TGTGCCAGCAGCCGACGAGACAGGAGACAAGAGACCCAGTACTTC
>16|TRBV2|TRBJ1-3|TRBD1|NA
CASSGYGQDSGNTIYF
TGTGCCAGCAGTGGTTACGGACAGGACTCTGGAAACACCATATATTTT
>14|TRBV20-1|TRBJ2-7|NA|NA
CSARASSGLYEQYF
TGCAGTGCTAGAGCGAGTAGCGGCCTCTACGAGCAGTACTTC
>17|TRBV30|TRBJ2-6|NA|few
CAWSGHRAFSGANVLTF
TGTGCCTGGAGTGGACACCGGGCCTTCTCTGGGGCCAACGTCCTGACTTTC
>14|TRBV25-1|TRBJ1-2|TRBD1|NA
CASSEPGQAYGYTF
TGTGCCAGCAGTGAACCGGGACAGGCTTATGGCTACACCTTC
>15|TRBV6-5|TRBJ1-2|NA|NA
CASSYSSGGFYGYTF
TGTGCCAGCAGTTACTCGAGCGGGGGGTTCTATGGCTACACCTTC
>14|TRBV10-3|TRBJ1-1|NA|NA
CAISWGQRNTEAFF
TGTGCCATCAGTTGGGGGCAAAGGAACACTGAAGCTTTCTTT
>11|TRBV30|TRBJ2-5|NA|few
CAWSVQGTQYF
TGTGCCTGGAGTGTGCAAGGGACCCAGTACTTC
>14|TRBV19|TRBJ2-2|NA|NA
CASNPGRNTGELFF
TGTGCCAGCAACCCGGGGAGGAACACCGGGGAGCTGTTTTTT
>15|TRBV28|TRBJ2-5|TRBD1|few
CASSPDRDGWETQYF
TGTGCCAGCAGTCCGGACAGGGATGGCTGGGAGACCCAGTACTTC
>16|TRBV2|TRBJ1-6|NA|few
CASSEEFRTVISPLHF
TGTGCCAGCAGTGAAGAATTCAGGACAGTTATTTCACCCCTCCACTTT
>14|TRBV12-3/TRBV12-4|TRBJ2-7|TRBD1|NA
CASSHGTESYEQYF
TGTGCCAGCAGCCACGGGACAGAATCTTACGAGCAGTACTTC
>14|TRBV5-1|TRBJ2-1|NA|NA
CASSSGTLYNEQFF
TGCGCCAGCAGCTCCGGGACACTCTACAATGAGCAGTTCTTC
>16|TRBV7-2|TRBJ1-2|NA|NA
CASSLVGDANNYGYTF
TGTGCCAGCAGCTTAGTTGGGGACGCCAATAACTATGGCTACACCTTC
>17|TRBV5-5|TRBJ2-7|NA|many
CASSWGLAAAFSYEQYF
TGTGCCAGCAGCTGGGGGCTAGCGGCCGCCTTCTCCTACGAGCAGTACTTC
>16|TRBV20-1|TRBJ2-1|TRBD2|NA
CSAEVSGGANYNEQFF
TGCAGTGCTGAAGTTAGCGGGGGGGCAAACTACAATGAGCAGTTCTTC
>13|TRBV12-3/TRBV12-4|TRBJ2-1|NA|NA
CASSSEGNNEQFF
TGTGCCAGCAGTTCGGAGGGCAACAATGAGCAGTTCTTC
>15|TRBV5-6|TRBJ2-5|TRBD1|NA
CASSLVARGPETQYF
TGTGCCAGCAGCTTGGTAGCCAGGGGGCCAGAGACCCAGTACTTC
>14|TRBV27|TRBJ2-5|TRBD2|few
CASSLTAGVETQYF
TGTGCCAGCAGTCTCACAGCGGGGGTTGAGACCCAGTACTTC
>16|TRBV6-5|TRBJ2-5|TRBD2|few
CASSYSILATQETQYF
TGTGCCAGCAGTTACTCGATACTAGCGACACAAGAGACCCAGTACTTC
>12|TRBV29-1|TRBJ1-1|TRBD1|NA
CSAGQENTEAFF
TGCAGCGCAGGACAGGAGAACACTGAAGCTTTCTTT
>14|TRBV29-1|TRBJ2-5|NA|few
CSVEFGRDQETQYF
TGCAGCGTTGAATTTGGCAGGGACCAAGAGACCCAGTACTTC
>17|TRBV9|TRBJ2-1|NA|many
CASSVIPAAASYNEQFF
TGTGCCAGCAGCGTAATTCCAGCTGCGGCCTCCTACAATGAGCAGTTCTTC